A selection of T cell receptor beta chains follows, all from one sample in a study of control samples from healthy donors and cancer patients. Measured with immunoSEQ multiplex PCR; TCRdb has only the in-frame clones, and not every one. The table lists around 140,000 clones, 94% of them singletons. Sample: blood. These receptors all stem from a man aged 35 to 55 in good health. Each CDR3 is given with its conserved first and last residue. A D gene is named only where the DNA matches it firmly. The listing skips clone size in some rows; elsewhere it reads once, few, many or a size class.

CDR3 | DNA | J | size | D | V
CASSQTWRTEAFF | TGTGCCAGCAGCCAGACCTGGAGAACTGAAGCTTTCTTT | TRBJ1-1 | NA | NA | TRBV5-6
CASSQEATEKQYF | TGCGCCAGCAGCCAAGAGGCTACTGAGAAGCAGTACTTC | TRBJ2-7 | NA | NA | TRBV4-1
CASSSMDRLGGYTF | TGTGCCAGCAGCTCGATGGACAGGCTGGGTGGCTACACCTTC | TRBJ1-2 | NA | TRBD1 | TRBV5-4
CATSDPGRGWGDTQYF | TGTGCCACCAGTGATCCCGGCAGGGGCTGGGGAGATACGCAGTATTTT | TRBJ2-3 | NA | NA | TRBV24-1
CASSRDRKEGYNSPLHF | TGTGCCAGCAGCCGCGACCGGAAGGAAGGATATAATTCACCCCTCCACTTT | TRBJ1-6 | NA | NA | TRBV7-8
CASSSLGQGNYGYTF | TGTGCCAGCAGCAGTCTTGGACAGGGAAACTATGGCTACACCTTC | TRBJ1-2 | NA | TRBD1 | TRBV5-4
CASSLGTATYGYTF | TGTGCCAGCAGCTTGGGGACAGCCACCTATGGCTACACCTTC | TRBJ1-2 | NA | NA | TRBV5-6
CASALRGEKLFF | TGTGCCAGCGCTTTAAGGGGTGAAAAACTGTTTTTT | TRBJ1-4 | NA | NA | TRBV2
CASSLGTDYNSPLHF | TGTGCCAGCAGCTTGGGGACCGATTATAATTCACCCCTCCACTTT | TRBJ1-6 | once | NA | TRBV5-8
CASSLFGSNYGYTF | TGTGCCAGCAGCTTGTTCGGGAGTAACTATGGCTACACCTTC | TRBJ1-2 | NA | NA | TRBV5-8
CASSLGGGRASGELFF | TGTGCCAGCAGCTTGGGTGGCGGGAGGGCCTCCGGGGAGCTGTTTTTT | TRBJ2-2 | once | TRBD2 | TRBV5-4
CASSFSGLGSNEQYF | TGTGCCAGCAGTTTTTCCGGACTAGGATCGAACGAGCAGTACTTC | TRBJ2-7 | NA | TRBD2 | TRBV27
CASSQDERGGLNTEAFF | TGCGCCAGCAGCCAAGATGAAAGAGGGGGATTGAACACTGAAGCTTTCTTT | TRBJ1-1 | once | NA | TRBV4-3
CATSDSARGYSNQPQHF | TGTGCCACCAGTGATTCCGCACGGGGATATAGCAATCAGCCCCAGCATTTT | TRBJ1-5 | NA | NA | TRBV24-1
CASSSPGQSNYGYTF | TGTGCCAGCAGTTCCCCAGGACAGTCTAACTATGGCTACACCTTC | TRBJ1-2 | NA | NA | TRBV6-5
CASSLQRQGYSGANVLTF | TGTGCCAGCAGCTTGCAAAGACAGGGCTACTCTGGGGCCAACGTCCTGACTTTC | TRBJ2-6 | NA | TRBD1 | TRBV7-8
CASSSDAKEQFF | TGTGCCAGCAGCTCCGACGCAAAAGAGCAGTTCTTC | TRBJ2-1 | NA | NA | TRBV13
CYQGGHLCGYTF | TGTTATCAGGGTGGGCATCTTTGCGGCTACACCTTC | TRBJ1-2 | NA | NA | TRBV6-5
CASSLGDETQYF | TGTGCCAGCAGTTTAGGCGATGAGACCCAGTACTTC | TRBJ2-5 | NA | NA | TRBV12-3/TRBV12-4
CASSVDGAGGQANYGYTF | TGTGCCAGCAGCGTAGATGGAGCAGGGGGGCAAGCTAACTATGGCTACACCTTC | TRBJ1-2 | NA | TRBD1 | TRBV9
CALTAMNTEAFF | TGTGCCTTGACAGCCATGAACACTGAAGCTTTCTTT | TRBJ1-1 | NA | NA | TRBV30
CASSRSGDQRYF | TGTGCCAGCAGCCGTTCCGGCGATCAACGGTACTTC | TRBJ2-7 | once | NA | TRBV6-5
CASSQEGQGTDTQYF | TGCGCCAGCAGCCAAGAGGGACAGGGCACAGATACGCAGTATTTT | TRBJ2-3 | NA | TRBD1 | TRBV4-3
CASSPGNSNSPLHF | TGTGCCAGCAGCCCCGGAAACTCCAATTCACCCCTCCACTTT | TRBJ1-6 | NA | NA | TRBV3-1/TRBV3-2
CASNLAGVIYNEQFF | TGTGCCAGCAATTTAGCGGGAGTAATTTACAATGAGCAGTTCTTC | TRBJ2-1 | NA | TRBD2 | TRBV7-9
CASSFGRGATGELFF | TGTGCCAGCAGCTTCGGACGGGGGGCCACCGGGGAGCTGTTTTTT | TRBJ2-2 | NA | NA | TRBV7-2
CASSLEGARRETQYF | TGTGCCAGCAGTTTGGAGGGGGCGAGACGGGAGACCCAGTACTTC | TRBJ2-5 | NA | NA | TRBV27
CASSLGGSALYEQYF | TGTGCCAGCAGCTTAGGCGGGAGCGCTCTCTACGAGCAGTACTTC | TRBJ2-7 | NA | TRBD2 | TRBV5-5
CASSYGGAVLQEAFF | TGTGCCAGCAGTTACGGAGGGGCAGTGTTACAGGAAGCTTTCTTT | TRBJ1-1 | NA | NA | TRBV6-2/TRBV6-3
CASSSIQKSNTEAFF | TGTGCCAGCTCATCTATTCAAAAATCTAACACTGAAGCTTTCTTT | TRBJ1-1 | NA | NA | TRBV18
CRADTDYGYTF | TGCAGGGCCGACACGGACTATGGCTACACCTTC | TRBJ1-2 | NA | NA | TRBV29-1
CASSPQGYTEAFF | TGTGCCAGCAGCCCCCAGGGGTACACTGAAGCTTTCTTT | TRBJ1-1 | NA | NA | TRBV6-5
CASSLSKGGIDEQYF | TGTGCCAGCAGCTTATCAAAGGGAGGCATCGACGAGCAGTACTTC | TRBJ2-7 | once | NA | TRBV11-2
CASLDTFSYEQYF | TGCGCCAGTCTTGACACCTTCTCCTACGAGCAGTACTTC | TRBJ2-7 | NA | NA | TRBV10-2
CASSWGQLNTEAFF | TGTGCCAGCAGCTGGGGACAGCTGAACACTGAAGCTTTCTTT | TRBJ1-1 | NA | TRBD1 | TRBV27
CASSFFRTGTYNEQFF | TGTGCCAGCAGCTTTTTTAGGACAGGGACTTACAATGAGCAGTTCTTC | TRBJ2-1 | NA | TRBD1 | TRBV7-2
CASSLKGPPYNEQFF | TGTGCCAGCAGCTTAAAGGGTCCCCCCTACAATGAGCAGTTCTTC | TRBJ2-1 | NA | NA | TRBV7-3
CATSRPWDGTYEQYF | TGTGCCACCAGCAGACCCTGGGACGGGACCTACGAGCAGTACTTC | TRBJ2-7 | NA | NA | TRBV15
CASSYYGYGYTF | TGCGCCAGCAGCTACTACGGCTATGGCTACACCTTC | TRBJ1-2 | NA | NA | TRBV5-1
CASSGQLNTGELFF | TGCGCCAGCAGTGGACAGCTGAACACCGGGGAGCTGTTTTTT | TRBJ2-2 | NA | NA | TRBV10-2
CASRSGQGWRKTQYF | TGTGCCAGCAGATCCGGACAGGGGTGGAGGAAGACCCAGTACTTC | TRBJ2-5 | NA | TRBD1 | TRBV28